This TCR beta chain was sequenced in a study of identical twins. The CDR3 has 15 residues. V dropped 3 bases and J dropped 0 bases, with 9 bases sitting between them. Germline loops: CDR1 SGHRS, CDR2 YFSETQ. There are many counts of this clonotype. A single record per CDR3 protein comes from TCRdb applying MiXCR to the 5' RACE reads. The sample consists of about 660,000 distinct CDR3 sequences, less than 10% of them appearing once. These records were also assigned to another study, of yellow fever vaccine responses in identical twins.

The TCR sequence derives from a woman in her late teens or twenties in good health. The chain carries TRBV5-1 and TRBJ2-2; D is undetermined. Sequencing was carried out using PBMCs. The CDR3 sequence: CASSSGGTNTGELFF. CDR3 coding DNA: TGCGCCAGCAGCTCCGGCGGAACGAACACCGGGGAGCTGTTTTTT.